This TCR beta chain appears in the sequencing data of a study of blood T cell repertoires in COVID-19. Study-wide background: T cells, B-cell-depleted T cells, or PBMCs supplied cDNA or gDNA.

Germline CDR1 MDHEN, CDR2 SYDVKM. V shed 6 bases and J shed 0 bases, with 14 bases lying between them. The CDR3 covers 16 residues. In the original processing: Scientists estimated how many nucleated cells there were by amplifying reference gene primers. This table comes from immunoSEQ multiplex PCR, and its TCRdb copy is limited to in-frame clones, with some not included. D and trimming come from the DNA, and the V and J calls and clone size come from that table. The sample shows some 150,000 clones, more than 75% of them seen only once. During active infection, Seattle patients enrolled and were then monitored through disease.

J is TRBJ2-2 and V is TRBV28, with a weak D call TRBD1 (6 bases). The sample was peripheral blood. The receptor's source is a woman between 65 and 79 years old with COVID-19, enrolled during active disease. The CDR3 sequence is CASSPTGSTNTGELFF. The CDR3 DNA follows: TGTGCCAGCAGCCCGACAGGCAGCACGAACACCGGGGAGCTGTTTTTT.